The 32 T cell receptor beta chains in this list originate from one sample, sequenced in a study of T cell repertoires in ileal Crohn's disease. The table came from immunoSEQ multiplex PCR; TCRdb's copy has only in-frame clones and leaves some out. The sample lists 9,500 to 10,000 clones, less than 85% seen once, with over 25% in the top ten. The sequencing input was ileal tissue. Receptors were obtained from an adult with Crohn's disease.

The rearrangement uses TRBV6-5 and TRBJ1-5; 7 positions match TRBD1. Germline V gene lookup returns CDR1 MNHEY and CDR2 SVGAGI. Trimming took 6 bases from V and 2 from J; bases not matched to a gene: 4. The CDR3 sequence is 14 residues long. CDR3 amino acids: CASSPTGRNQPQHF. The CDR3 bases are TGTGCCAGCAGCCCGACAGGGCGCAATCAGCCCCAGCATTTT.

Details on this clone: Germline and junction disagree at one end, which may indicate a read error. The same CDR3 also results from other DNA sequences found in this sample. The chain carries TRBV29-1 and TRBJ2-7, with a possible D match to TRBD1 (6 bases). The length of the CDR3 is 13 residues. The germline gives CDR1 SQVTM, CDR2 ANQGSEA. In nucleotides, the CDR3 is TGTAGCGTTGAGGCAGGGGTGACCTACGAGCAGTACTTC. Protein: CSVEAGVTYEQYF.

The chain couples TRBV19 to TRBJ2-7, with a weak D call TRBD1 (6 bases). Germline loops: CDR1 LNHDA, CDR2 SQIVND (reference sequence). The CDR3 is made up of 14 amino acids. The germline V and J ends were trimmed by 4 bases and 0 bases, with 10 bases remaining between them. In nucleotides, the CDR3 is TGTGCCAGTAGTACCTCGGACAGCTCCTACGAGCAGTACTTC. Its translation: CASSTSDSSYEQYF.

The chain combines TRBV19 with TRBJ1-3, with TRBD1 matching 7 bases. V gave up 7 bases and J gave up 0 bases; unmatched junction bases: 9. The germline V gene encodes CDR1 LNHDA and CDR2 SQIVND (reference sequence). The CDR3 has 16 residues. CDR3 loop: CASNIPGQNSGNTIYF. In nucleotides, the CDR3 is TGTGCCAGTAACATCCCGGGACAGAACTCTGGAAACACCATATATTTT.

This clone occurred once. V is TRBV9 and J is TRBJ2-1, with D uncertain. Trimming removed 4 bases at V and 5 bases at J, with 19 bases between. The CDR3 totals 16 residues. Germline V gene data show CDR1 as SGDLS and CDR2 as YYNGEE. The CDR3 reads CASSPSSDPRHNEQFF. The CDR3 DNA reads TGTGCCAGCAGCCCTTCTAGTGATCCGCGCCACAATGAGCAGTTCTTC.

This clone was seen a few times. This sequence joins TRBV5-1 and TRBJ2-3; 9 bases map to TRBD2. V trimming: 4 bases; J trimming: 4 bases; junction bases outside the gene matches: 7. CDR3 length: 15 residues. Germline values: CDR1 SGHRS, CDR2 YFSETQ. This chain's CDR3 is CASSTEGGGADTQYF. DNA of the CDR3: TGCGCCAGCAGCACGGAAGGCGGGGGGGCAGATACGCAGTATTTT.

The chain uses TRBV6-1 and TRBJ1-1, with a weak D call TRBD1 (6 bases). Germline V gene sequence: CDR1 MNHNS, CDR2 SASEGT. There are 14 residues in the CDR3. Trimming removed 9 bases at V and 4 bases at J, with 18 bases between. CDR3 sequence: CASTSTRGSTEAFF. The CDR3 region has the DNA TGTGCCAGTACCTCCACCAGGGGAAGCACTGAAGCTTTCTTT.

This chain uses TRBV2 with TRBJ2-5, with TRBD2 as a possible D gene (6 bases). The V end lost 2 bases, the J end lost 5 bases, and 6 bases lay between the germline ends. The length of the CDR3 is 12 residues. Germline V lookup: CDR1 SNHLY, CDR2 FYNNEI. CDR3 in DNA: TGTGCCAGCAGTGAAACTAGCGAGACCCAGTACTTC. Its translation: CASSETSETQYF.

This sequence joins TRBV5-1 and TRBJ2-7, with TRBD1 identical over 9 bases. V lost 2 bases to trimming and J lost 6 bases; unmatched junction nucleotides: 6. From germline, CDR1 is SGHRS and CDR2 YFSETQ. The CDR3 consists of 14 residues. DNA for the CDR3: TGCGCCAGCAGCTTAGGAGACAGGGGGGCCGAGCAGTACTTC. Amino acid sequence: CASSLGDRGAEQYF.

The genes are TRBV5-1 and TRBJ2-3; D is uncertain. Germline V lookup: CDR1 SGHRS, CDR2 YFSETQ. The CDR3 length is 13 residues. V lost 5 bases and J lost 5, with 12 bases in between. The CDR3 nucleotides are TGCGCCAGCAGGTATGGGCGTGAAGATACGCAGTATTTT. Its protein product is CASRYGREDTQYF. Together with reference TRBV5-1 and TRBJ2-3, the CDR3 gives the full variable domain: KAGVTQTPRYLIKTRGQQVTLSCSPISGHRSVSWYQQTPGQGLQFLFEYFSETQRNKGNFPGRFSGRQFSNSRSEMNVSTLELGDSALYLCASRYGREDTQYFGPGTRLTVL.

The genes are TRBV5-5 and TRBJ2-7; the match to TRBD2 covers 8 bases. Trimming at V came to 4 bases and at J to 3 bases, leaving 9 bases not matched to a gene. The CDR3 spans 15 residues. The germline V gene has CDR1 SGHKS and CDR2 YYEKEE (reference sequence). CDR3 sequence reads: CASSPLSGVGYEQYF. The DNA of the CDR3 is TGTGCCAGCAGCCCACTTAGCGGGGTTGGCTACGAGCAGTACTTC.

The rearrangement links TRBV2 to TRBJ2-1; possibly TRBD2 for D (5 bases). This CDR3 comprises 14 residues. V lost 6 bases to trimming and J lost 8 bases, with 17 bases between them. In germline, CDR1 is SNHLY, CDR2 FYNNEI. The CDR3 loop is CASSLLGFGDEQFF. CDR3 nucleotides: TGTGCCAGCAGCTTACTAGGGTTCGGCGATGAGCAGTTCTTC.

This clone has more than one count but fewer than ten. This CDR3 is CAWSREDTQYF. As DNA, the CDR3 is TGTGCCTGGAGCCGGGAGGATACGCAGTATTTT. The rearrangement uses TRBV30 and TRBJ2-3; possible D gene TRBD2, 6 bases. V was trimmed by 3 bases and J by 6 bases, leaving 7 bases between them. Germline values: CDR1 GTSNPN, CDR2 SVGIG (reference sequence). The CDR3 has 11 amino acids.

J is TRBJ1-4 and V is TRBV6-6; the match to TRBD1 covers 7 bases. The junction had 6 bases not matched to a gene; V was cut back by 6 bases and J by 8 bases. The CDR3 extends over 13 amino acids. Germline V gene sequence: CDR1 MNHNY, CDR2 SVGAGI (reference sequence). As DNA, the CDR3 is TGTGCCAGCAGAAGACAGGGTGGCGAAAAACTGTTTTTT. This sequence encodes CASRRQGGEKLFF.

The genes are TRBV9 and TRBJ2-2, with a weak D call TRBD1 (5 bases). There are 14 residues in the CDR3. Germline V gene sequence: CDR1 SGDLS, CDR2 YYNGEE. The V end lost 4 bases, the J end lost 5 bases, and 12 bases lay between the germline ends. CDR3 loop: CASSLDPGTGELFF. CDR3 bases: TGTGCCAGCAGCTTGGACCCAGGGACCGGGGAGCTGTTTTTT.

This clone was observed a single time. The V and J genes are TRBV6-1 and TRBJ1-2; TRBD1 agrees at 11 bases. The CDR3 runs to 16 residues. V shed 4 bases, J shed 8 bases, and the junction held 12 bases outside the gene matches. In germline, CDR1 is MNHNS, CDR2 SASEGT. The CDR3 is CASSGTGGNRAQGYTF. The CDR3 nucleotides are TGTGCCAGCAGTGGGACAGGGGGCAATAGGGCGCAAGGCTACACCTTC.

This clone showed up just once. The V call is TRBV7-9, the J call TRBJ2-5; a weak D match, TRBD1 (6 bases). The CDR3 consists of 16 residues. CDR1 SEHNR and CDR2 FQNEAQ come from the germline V gene (reference sequence). V was shortened by 1 base and J by 0 bases, with 12 bases between the two germline ends. The CDR3 DNA reads as TGTGCCAGCAGCTTAGTTCAGGGGACAAACCAAGAGACCCAGTACTTC. Residues: CASSLVQGTNQETQYF.

The chain's CDR3 is CASSTGQFLGYGYTF. For the CDR3, the DNA is TGTGCCAGCAGCACCGGACAGTTCCTGGGCTATGGCTACACCTTC. V gene TRBV7-8 combines with J gene TRBJ1-2, with D maybe TRBD1 (6 bases). V lost 5 bases and J 4 bases, leaving 17 bases between the germline ends. CDR3 length: 15 residues. The germline gives CDR1 SGHVS, CDR2 FQNEAQ.

The CDR3: CASSHLPRDTRYTF. CDR3 sequence (DNA): TGTGCCAGCAGCCATCTTCCCAGGGACACCCGCTACACCTTC. The V and J genes are TRBV14 and TRBJ1-2; tentatively, D is TRBD1 (6 bases). V lost 3 bases to trimming and J lost 9 bases, with 17 bases between them. CDR3 length: 14 amino acids. Germline V CDR1 and CDR2: SGHDN, FVKESK.

The chain couples TRBV4-3 to TRBJ1-4; perhaps TRBD1 as D (6 bases). The CDR3 loop spans 15 amino acids. V lost 0 bases and J lost 5, with 10 bases in between. From germline, CDR1 is LGHNA and CDR2 YSLEER. The chain's CDR3 is CASSQETGVNEKLFF. CDR3 in DNA: TGCGCCAGCAGCCAAGAGACAGGCGTGAATGAAAAACTGTTTTTT.

The chain recombines TRBV2 with TRBJ1-5; tentative D call: TRBD1 (5 bases). The V and J ends lost 8 bases and 6 bases respectively, with 11 bases between them. This CDR3 contains 12 residues. Germline CDR1 and CDR2: SNHLY and FYNNEI. CDR3: CASDPGGQPQHF. CDR3 in DNA: TGTGCCAGCGACCCCGGGGGTCAGCCCCAGCATTTT.

V usage is TRBV6-5 and J usage is TRBJ2-2; D ambiguous. CDR1 is MNHEY and CDR2 is SVGAGI in the germline V gene. Trimming took 2 bases from V and 2 from J, leaving 6 bases between them. The CDR3 has 14 residues. Written as DNA, the CDR3 is TGTGCCAGCAGTTACCGCGGTAACACCGGGGAGCTGTTTTTT. It yields the protein CASSYRGNTGELFF.

J is TRBJ2-5 and V is TRBV6-1, with D unresolved. The CDR3 covers 14 residues. V lost 7 bases and J lost 1, with 13 bases in between. CDR1 and CDR2 from the germline V gene are MNHNS and SASEGT. CDR3 protein: CASTGQRLQETQYF. CDR3 bases: TGTGCCAGCACGGGTCAACGGCTCCAAGAGACCCAGTACTTC.

This clone was recorded only once. The chain employs TRBV7-2 and TRBJ1-6; unclear D gene. The CDR3 sequence is 16 residues long. V was pared by 1 base and J by 7 bases, with 14 bases between. CDR1 is SGHTA and CDR2 is FQGNSA in the germline V gene. In DNA, the CDR3 is TGTGCCAGCAGCTTAGATGGGCCAACCTCCAATTCACCCCTCCACTTT. This sequence encodes CASSLDGPTSNSPLHF.

The rearrangement links TRBV11-2 to TRBJ2-3; D remains ambiguous. Germline CDR1 is SGHAT and CDR2 is FQNNGV. The CDR3 consists of 12 residues. V was shortened by 7 bases and J by 4 bases, with 9 bases between the two germline ends. The CDR3 loop reads CASTFPSDTQYF. The CDR3 DNA reads TGTGCCAGCACCTTCCCGTCAGATACGCAGTATTTT.

The V gene is TRBV11-2, the J gene TRBJ1-1, with TRBD1 identical over 8 bases. The CDR3 loop spans 14 amino acids. Trimming took 1 base from V and 5 from J; bases not matched to a gene: 3. CDR1 is SGHAT and CDR2 is FQNNGV in the germline V gene. The CDR3 loop is CASSLARGQTEAFF. The CDR3 coding sequence is TGTGCCAGCAGCTTAGCCAGGGGGCAGACTGAAGCTTTCTTT.

This clone was counted only a few times. In nucleotides, the CDR3 is TGTGCCAGTAGTAGCGGGTCGGCTCAGTACTTC. It is translated as CASSSGSAQYF. This rearrangement joins TRBV19 to TRBJ2-4; possible D gene TRBD2, 5 bases. The CDR3 covers 11 residues. CDR1 is LNHDA, CDR2 SQIVND, per germline (reference sequence). V lost 4 bases and J lost 12, with 10 bases in between.

The chain links TRBV15 to TRBJ1-5, with D perhaps matching TRBD1 (5 bases). V shed 9 bases and J shed 7 bases, with 10 bases lying between them. Germline assignment: CDR1 LNHNV and CDR2 YYDKDF (reference sequence). The CDR3 loop spans 11 amino acids. The CDR3: CATGRDQPQHF. CDR3 nucleotide sequence: TGTGCCACGGGGAGGGACCAGCCCCAGCATTTT.

The rearrangement links TRBV28 to TRBJ2-7, with D maybe TRBD1 (6 bases). The CDR3 has 13 amino acids. V was shortened by 7 bases and J by 1 base, with 11 bases between the two germline ends. CDR1 is MDHEN and CDR2 is SYDVKM in the germline V gene. CDR3 bases: TGTGCCAGCATAGGCCAGGGGTCCTACGAGCAGTACTTC. Its protein is CASIGQGSYEQYF.

This clone occurred once. The chain uses TRBV11-2 and TRBJ2-1; D is perhaps TRBD2 (7 bases). Deletions cut 5 bases from V and 3 bases from J, with 17 bases between. There are 16 residues in the CDR3. Germline V CDR1 and CDR2: SGHAT, FQNNGV. The CDR3 reads CASSVRGGGHYNEQFF. The DNA for the CDR3 is TGTGCCAGCAGCGTACGTGGGGGGGGCCACTACAATGAGCAGTTCTTC.

In this sample, this clone turned up once. This sequence joins TRBV27 and TRBJ2-7; maybe TRBD2 (6 bases). V shed 8 bases and J shed 1 base, with 9 bases lying between them. In germline, CDR1 is MNHEY, CDR2 SMNVEV (reference sequence). The CDR3 is 12 residues long. This CDR3 reads CASGDWSYEQYF. In nucleotides, the CDR3 is TGTGCCAGCGGGGACTGGTCCTACGAGCAGTACTTC.

This sequence joins TRBV28 and TRBJ2-5; 7 bases are shared with TRBD2. The germline V gene has CDR1 MDHEN and CDR2 SYDVKM. This CDR3 region has 15 residues. V lost 6 bases, J lost 5 bases, and 12 bases stayed unmatched. The CDR3 sequence is CASSHQERAGETQYF. CDR3 in DNA: TGTGCCAGCAGCCACCAGGAGCGAGCGGGGGAGACCCAGTACTTC.